The 25 T cell receptor beta chains given below trace back to one sample, sequenced in a study of T cells after yellow fever vaccination. TCRdb reanalysed the 5' RACE reads using MiXCR and keeps one entry per CDR3 protein. In the table there are a few hundred thousand distinct CDR3 sequences, approximately 3.9% of which are singletons. The sequences come from PBMCs, collected 5 days after the yellow fever booster vaccination. These receptors all come from a young man who received the YFV17D yellow fever vaccine.

This sequence joins TRBV5-4 and TRBJ2-2, with TRBD2 as a possible D gene (5 bases). V lost 4 bases and J lost 4, with 17 bases in between. Germline loops: CDR1 SGHNT, CDR2 YYREEE (reference sequence). The CDR3 totals 16 residues. The CDR3 DNA reads as TGTGCCAGCAGCGGCGGGCCAGCGTTTGGCACCGGGGAGCTGTTTTTT. This encodes CASSGGPAFGTGELFF.

This clonotype appeared a few times. The chain employs TRBV12-3 or TRBV12-4 and TRBJ2-2; D gene ambiguous. V was cut by 3 bases and J by 5 bases, with 13 bases left in between. The CDR3 totals 15 residues. DNA of the CDR3: TGTGCCAGCAGTTTCGGCGGAAGTCAAACCGGGGAGCTGTTTTTT. Translation: CASSFGGSQTGELFF.

This chain joins TRBV5-1 and TRBJ1-1, with D uncertain. V lost 4 bases, J lost 5 bases, and 15 bases lay in between. The CDR3 has 14 amino acids. CDR1 SGHRS and CDR2 YFSETQ come from the germline V gene. DNA of the CDR3: TGCGCCAGCAGCCTGCCGGGTGTTGTAACTGAAGCTTTCTTT. As protein: CASSLPGVVTEAFF.

This clonotype was counted many times. CDR3 DNA: TGCGCCAGCAGCTTGGGCTCGGCAGGGTCCACAGATACGCAGTATTTT. Its protein is CASSLGSAGSTDTQYF. The chain joins TRBV5-1 to TRBJ2-3; a possible D gene is TRBD1 (5 bases). V was cut by 0 bases and J by 2 bases, with 13 bases left in between. The CDR3 contains 16 residues. Germline V gene data show CDR1 as SGHRS and CDR2 as YFSETQ.

This clonotype was seen only a few times. V and J are TRBV7-6 and TRBJ1-5, with 11 nucleotides matching TRBD1. Germline CDR1 SGHVS, CDR2 FNYEAQ. V was pared by 5 bases and J by 6 bases, with 3 bases of the junction left unmatched. The CDR3 runs 14 residues. The CDR3: CASSIGQGAQPQHF. Here the CDR3 DNA reads TGTGCCAGCAGCATTGGACAGGGGGCTCAGCCCCAGCATTTT.

In its sample, this clonotype was seen many times. The chain links TRBV5-1 to TRBJ2-5, with D perhaps TRBD1 (5 bases). The germline V gene has CDR1 SGHRS and CDR2 YFSETQ. The V gene lost 1 base and the J gene lost 4 bases, with 11 bases spanning the gap. This CDR3 comprises 14 residues. The CDR3 DNA follows: TGCGCCAGCAGCTTGACCCTCCAGGGAGAGACCCAGTACTTC. Translation: CASSLTLQGETQYF. The variable domain in full, completed from reference TRBV5-1 and TRBJ2-5, reads KAGVTQTPRYLIKTRGQQVTLSCSPISGHRSVSWYQQTPGQGLQFLFEYFSETQRNKGNFPGRFSGRQFSNSRSEMNVSTLELGDSALYLCASSLTLQGETQYFGPGTRLLVL.

This clonotype showed up just a few times. The CDR3 nucleotides read TGTGCCAGCAGTTACAGTTGGGATCTTAGAACAAAAGCCTACAATGAGCAGTTCTTC. Amino acid sequence: CASSYSWDLRTKAYNEQFF. V is TRBV6-2 or TRBV6-3 and J is TRBJ2-1; D gene ambiguous. Trimming cost V 2 bases and J 2 bases, with 22 bases left between them. The length of the CDR3 is 19 residues. Germline lookup yields CDR1 MNHEY and CDR2 SVGEGT.

This clonotype came up a few times. The V call is TRBV7-2, the J call TRBJ1-1; no firm D call. CDR1 is SGHTA and CDR2 is FQGNSA in the germline V gene. With 5 bases removed from V and 3 bases from J, the gap between germline ends came to 13 bases. The CDR3 runs to 14 residues. CDR3 sequence: CASSVDSFDTEAFF. CDR3 sequence (DNA): TGTGCCAGCAGCGTAGACTCCTTCGACACTGAAGCTTTCTTT. Using reference TRBV7-2 and TRBJ1-1 for the parts outside the CDR3, the full variable domain is GAGVSQSPSNKVTEKGKDVELRCDPISGHTALYWYRQSLGQGLEFLIYFQGNSAPDKSGLPSDRFSAERTGGSVSTLTIQRTQQEDSAVYLCASSVDSFDTEAFFGQGTRLTVV.

This clonotype occurred a few times. The chain carries TRBV11-2 and TRBJ2-2, with 12 bases lining up with TRBD1. CDR3 length: 17 amino acids. Per germline, CDR1 SGHAT and CDR2 FQNNGV. V lost 0 bases, J lost 7 bases, and 6 bases stayed unmatched. The CDR3 protein is CASSLEPGQGARGELFF. The CDR3, as DNA: TGTGCCAGCAGCTTAGAGCCGGGACAGGGGGCACGCGGGGAGCTGTTTTTT.

This clonotype turned up a few times. This chain connects TRBV19 to TRBJ1-5; maybe TRBD1 (6 bases). Germline CDR1 LNHDA, CDR2 SQIVND (reference sequence). The ends were cut back, 10 bases at V and 2 bases at J, with 18 bases in the middle. The CDR3 has 15 amino acids. CDR3 DNA sequence: TGTGCCACAGGGCCGGGGGGGGCAGGCAATCAGCCCCAGCATTTT. Its translation: CATGPGGAGNQPQHF.

The sample holds many counts of this clonotype. The chain combines TRBV9 with TRBJ2-1; 10 bases fit TRBD2. Germline assignment: CDR1 SGDLS and CDR2 YYNGEE. The CDR3 spans 14 residues. V lost 2 bases to trimming and J lost 9 bases; unmatched junction nucleotides: 5. The CDR3 region has the DNA TGTGCCAGCAGCGTTTCAGCGGGGGGGATTGAGCAGTTCTTC. It specifies CASSVSAGGIEQFF.

This clonotype was seen more than once but under ten times. This chain joins TRBV3-1 and TRBJ2-5; 7 bases agree with TRBD1. The V gene's germline CDR1 is LGHDT and CDR2 YNNKEL (reference sequence). The CDR3 has 13 residues. V trimming: 2 bases; J trimming: 5 bases; junction bases outside the gene matches: 2. CDR3 sequence reads: CASSQQGVETQYF. CDR3 DNA: TGTGCCAGCAGCCAACAGGGGGTCGAGACCCAGTACTTC.

The CDR3 region has the DNA TGTGCCAGCAGCTCCCTCGGCGGCAGCCCTTACACCGGGGAGCTGTTTTTT. Its protein product is CASSSLGGSPYTGELFF. The chain carries TRBV11-2 and TRBJ2-2; D not certain. The germline V gene encodes CDR1 SGHAT and CDR2 FQNNGV. The CDR3 is 17 amino acids. The V end lost 4 bases, the J end lost 3 bases, and 18 bases lay between the germline ends.

The chain combines TRBV5-4 with TRBJ2-7, with D uncertain. Trimming left V 3 bases short and J 0 bases short, with 7 bases between. Germline V CDR1 and CDR2: SGHNT, YYREEE (reference sequence). The CDR3 is 13 amino acids. The CDR3 reads CASSSDNSYEQYF. DNA of the CDR3: TGTGCCAGCAGCTCCGACAACTCCTACGAGCAGTACTTC.

This clonotype came up many times. The V gene is TRBV7-9, the J gene TRBJ2-3; D is undetermined. V was cut by 4 bases and J by 1 base, with 15 bases left in between. The CDR3 is made up of 16 amino acids. Germline assignment: CDR1 SEHNR and CDR2 FQNEAQ (reference sequence). CDR3 protein: CASSSHRRLGTDTQYF. CDR3 sequence (DNA): TGTGCCAGCAGCTCACACCGACGCCTCGGCACAGATACGCAGTATTTT.

This clonotype was detected many times. The V call is TRBV18, the J call TRBJ1-2, with D hard to call. CDR1 is KGHSH, CDR2 LQKENI, per germline. V was trimmed by 0 bases and J by 8 bases, leaving 10 bases between them. The CDR3 totals 13 residues. The CDR3 sequence: CASSPPSGFGYTF. CDR3 coding DNA: TGTGCCAGCTCACCACCGTCGGGGTTCGGCTACACCTTC.

This clonotype was recorded many times. The chain joins TRBV7-2 to TRBJ2-1, with 8 nucleotides matching TRBD2. This CDR3 contains 15 residues. V lost 3 bases, J lost 5 bases, and 6 bases stayed unmatched. The germline V gene has CDR1 SGHTA and CDR2 FQGNSA. The chain's CDR3 is CASSFLAGGNNEQFF. The CDR3, as DNA: TGTGCCAGCAGCTTTCTCGCGGGGGGAAACAATGAGCAGTTCTTC. The variable domain in full, with the rest retrieved from reference TRBV7-2 and TRBJ2-1, is GAGVSQSPSNKVTEKGKDVELRCDPISGHTALYWYRQSLGQGLEFLIYFQGNSAPDKSGLPSDRFSAERTGGSVSTLTIQRTQQEDSAVYLCASSFLAGGNNEQFFGPGTRLTVL.

Ten or more counts support this clonotype. The rearrangement joins TRBV11-1 to TRBJ2-7; 7 bases line up with TRBD1. CDR3 length: 16 residues. Per germline, CDR1 SGHAT and CDR2 FQDESV (reference sequence). V dropped 1 base and J dropped 2; count of bases not matched to a gene: 8. CDR3 in DNA: TGTGCCAGCAGCTTAGAAACAGGGGCCTTTCCCTACGAGCAGTACTTC. Its protein is CASSLETGAFPYEQYF.

This clonotype was detected only a few times. The chain couples TRBV27 to TRBJ2-3; 14 bases agree with TRBD2. V trimming: 6 bases; J trimming: 5 bases; junction bases outside the gene matches: 1. Germline values: CDR1 MNHEY, CDR2 SMNVEV (reference sequence). The CDR3 length is 14 residues. In DNA, the CDR3 is TGTGCCAGCAGGACTAGCGGGGGGGGAGATACGCAGTATTTT. Protein sequence: CASRTSGGGDTQYF.

This clonotype was counted at least ten times. This chain links TRBV7-3 with TRBJ1-6, with D perhaps TRBD1 (5 bases). This CDR3 has 12 amino acids. Trimming stripped 5 bases from V and 13 bases from J, with 12 bases between. Germline loops: CDR1 SGHTA, CDR2 FQGTGA. The CDR3 loop reads CASSDQGGPLHF. As DNA, the CDR3 is TGTGCCAGCAGCGACCAGGGTGGGCCCCTCCACTTT.

Only a few counts were recorded for this clonotype. A much bigger clone sits one base away, suggesting this may be a read error. The rearrangement joins TRBV6-5 to TRBJ1-1; D is unclear. V was cut by 2 bases and J by 1 base, with 2 bases left in between. Germline CDR1 and CDR2: MNHEY and SVGAGI. The CDR3 is 12 amino acids. CDR3 nucleotide sequence: TGTGCCAGCAGTTACGAGAACACTGAAGCTTTCTTT. It yields the protein CASSYENTEAFF.

This clonotype was picked up a small number of times. The chain couples TRBV29-1 to TRBJ2-1; perhaps TRBD1 as D (6 bases). The CDR3 sequence is 15 residues long. Germline V lookup: CDR1 SQVTM, CDR2 ANQGSEA. Trimming shortened V by 0 bases and J by 0 bases, and 9 bases separated the two germline ends. The CDR3, as DNA: TGCAGCGTTGAAGATCCCAGGGGCTCCTACAATGAGCAGTTCTTC. Its protein product is CSVEDPRGSYNEQFF.

This clonotype was observed at least ten times. The chain couples TRBV5-1 to TRBJ2-1, with 8 bases lining up with TRBD2. With V trimmed by 4 bases and J by 6 bases, 9 bases remained unmatched. The CDR3 covers 15 residues. Germline V lookup: CDR1 SGHRS, CDR2 YFSETQ. CDR3 loop: CASSPRDGTSNEQFF. DNA of the CDR3: TGCGCCAGCAGCCCCCGGGATGGGACTAGCAATGAGCAGTTCTTC.

The V and J genes are TRBV4-2 and TRBJ2-3; no clear D. CDR1 LGHNA and CDR2 YNFKEQ come from the germline V gene. V lost 1 base and J lost 1, with 24 bases in between. CDR3 length: 20 amino acids. The CDR3 sequence: CASSQVYGVFLPSGTDTQYF. In DNA form, the CDR3 reads TGTGCCAGCAGCCAAGTTTATGGGGTCTTCCTTCCGTCTGGCACAGATACGCAGTATTTT.

The chain carries TRBV20-1 and TRBJ1-4; D gene unclear. V was pared by 1 base and J by 5 bases, with 8 bases between. CDR3 length equals 13 residues. Germline V gene sequence: CDR1 DFQATT, CDR2 SNEGSKA (reference sequence). CDR3 sequence (DNA): TGCAGTGCTAGAGTGGCCACAAATGAAAAACTGTTTTTT. Translated: CSARVATNEKLFF.